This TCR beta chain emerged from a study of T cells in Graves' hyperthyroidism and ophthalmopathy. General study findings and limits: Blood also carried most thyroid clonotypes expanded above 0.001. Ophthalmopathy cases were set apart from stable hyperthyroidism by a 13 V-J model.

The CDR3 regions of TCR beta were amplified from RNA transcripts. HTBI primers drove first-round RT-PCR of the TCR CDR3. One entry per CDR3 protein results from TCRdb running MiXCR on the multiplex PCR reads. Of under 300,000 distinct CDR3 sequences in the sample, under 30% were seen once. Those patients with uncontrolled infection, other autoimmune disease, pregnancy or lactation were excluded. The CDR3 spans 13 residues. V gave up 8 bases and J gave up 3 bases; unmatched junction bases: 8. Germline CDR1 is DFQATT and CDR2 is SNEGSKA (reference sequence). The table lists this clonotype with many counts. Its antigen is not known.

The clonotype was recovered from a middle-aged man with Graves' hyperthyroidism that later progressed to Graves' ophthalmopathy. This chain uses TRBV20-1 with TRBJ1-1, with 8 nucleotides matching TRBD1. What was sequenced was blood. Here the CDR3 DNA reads TGCAGTACAAAGACAGGGGCGTACACTGAAGCTTTCTTT. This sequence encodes CSTKTGAYTEAFF.